The TCR beta chain under discussion was sequenced for a study of blood T cell repertoires in COVID-19. Background on the study: Acute-phase and convalescent COVID-19 samples originated in the United States, Italy and Spain.

Across about two dozen US areas, participants ranged in age from about 18 to 100 years. Generated by immunoSEQ multiplex PCR, the TCRdb table keeps only in-frame clones and is missing some. The sample yields 380,000 or so clones, around 89% seen once. CDR1 and CDR2 from the germline V gene are KGHDR and SFDVKD. The V end was cut by 4 bases, the J end by 4 bases, with 9 bases between. CDR3 size: 13 residues. The chain links TRBV24-1 to TRBJ1-2; D is uncertain. The source is a woman under 40 with acute COVID-19. Material for sequencing was PBMCs or T cells enriched from blood (not recorded which). CDR3 DNA: TGTGCCACCAGTGAAGGCCAGGCCTATGGCTACACCTTC. Amino acid sequence: CATSEGQAYGYTF.